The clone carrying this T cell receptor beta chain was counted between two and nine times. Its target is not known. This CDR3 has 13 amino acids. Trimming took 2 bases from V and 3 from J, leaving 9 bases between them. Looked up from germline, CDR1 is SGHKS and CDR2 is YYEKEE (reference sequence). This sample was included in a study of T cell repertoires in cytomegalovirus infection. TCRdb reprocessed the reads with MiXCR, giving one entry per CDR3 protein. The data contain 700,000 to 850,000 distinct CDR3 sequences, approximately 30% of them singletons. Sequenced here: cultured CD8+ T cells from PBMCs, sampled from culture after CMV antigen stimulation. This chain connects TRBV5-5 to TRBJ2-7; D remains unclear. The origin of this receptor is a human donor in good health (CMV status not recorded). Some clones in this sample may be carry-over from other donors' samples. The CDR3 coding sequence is TGTGCCAGCAGCTTTTCGACGTACTACGAGCAGTACTTC. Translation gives CASSFSTYYEQYF.